Shown below are 27 T cell receptor beta chains from a single sample sequenced in a study of blood T cell repertoires in COVID-19. Assay: immunoSEQ multiplex PCR; the TCRdb copy retains only in-frame clones and omits some. Of about 180,000 clones in the sample, approximately 84% are singletons; the top ten hold about 5.8%. The sample comprised peripheral blood. The receptor source for this set is a woman aged 45-65 years with COVID-19, enrolled during active disease.

The chain carries TRBV7-3 and TRBJ2-7; 7 nucleotides match TRBD2. There are 13 residues in the CDR3. J was trimmed by 6 bases and V by 5 bases; bases with no gene match: 7. Germline V gene lookup returns CDR1 SGHTA and CDR2 FQGTGA. The CDR3 DNA follows: TGTGCCAGCAGCCCCCAGGGAGGGCGCGAGCAGTACTTC. This sequence encodes CASSPQGGREQYF.

The chain employs TRBV28 and TRBJ2-4; tentatively, D is TRBD2 (5 bases). V lost 3 bases, J lost 0 bases, and 12 bases lay in between. The V gene's germline CDR1 is MDHEN and CDR2 SYDVKM. This CDR3 region has 16 residues. In DNA, the CDR3 is TGTGCCAGCAGTTTCACCGGGATCCTAGCCAAAAACATTCAGTACTTC. Amino acids: CASSFTGILAKNIQYF.

The chain has TRBV7-8 and TRBJ1-1, with D possibly TRBD1 on 5 matching bases. The germline V gene encodes CDR1 SGHVS and CDR2 FQNEAQ. This CDR3 is built from 14 residues. The V and J ends lost 5 bases and 4 bases respectively, with 14 bases between them. CDR3 sequence: CASSLQGGGTEAFF. The CDR3 DNA reads TGTGCCAGCAGCCTTCAGGGAGGTGGCACTGAAGCTTTCTTT.

V usage is TRBV29-1 and J usage is TRBJ2-1; 7 nucleotides align to TRBD2. V dropped 2 bases and J dropped 3; count of bases not matched to a gene: 13. CDR3 length: 17 amino acids. Germline CDR1 reads SQVTM; CDR2 reads ANQGSEA. The CDR3 DNA reads as TGCAGCGTTGAACTGGGCCTAGGGAGGGGCCTCTACAATGAGCAGTTCTTC. This encodes CSVELGLGRGLYNEQFF.

This clone has just one count. V gene TRBV11-2 combines with J gene TRBJ1-2; 10 nucleotides align to TRBD1. With 2 bases clipped from V and 7 bases from J, the junction kept 4 bases outside the gene matches. The CDR3 loop spans 14 amino acids. Germline V CDR1 and CDR2: SGHAT, FQNNGV. The CDR3 DNA follows: TGTGCCAGCAGCTTAAGGGACAGGGGAGGTGGCTACACCTTC. Its translation is CASSLRDRGGGYTF.

The rearrangement joins TRBV2 to TRBJ2-3; TRBD2 aligns across 8 bases. Trimming at V came to 6 bases and at J to 0 bases, leaving 8 bases not matched to a gene. This CDR3 contains 16 residues. CDR1 is SNHLY and CDR2 is FYNNEI in the germline V gene. CDR3 sequence (DNA): TGTGCCAGCAGCCTCCGCGGGGGGCCGAGCACAGATACGCAGTATTTT. Its translation is CASSLRGGPSTDTQYF.

The J gene is TRBJ2-1, the V gene TRBV11-2; TRBD1 agrees at 10 bases. Germline CDR1 and CDR2: SGHAT and FQNNGV. The trim removed 5 bases at V and 8 bases at J, leaving 9 bases unmatched. This CDR3 spans 15 amino acids. CDR3 loop: CASSPDRGIVYEQFF. Here the CDR3 DNA reads TGTGCCAGCAGCCCGGACAGGGGGATCGTCTATGAGCAGTTCTTC.

V is TRBV18 and J is TRBJ2-7, with D perhaps TRBD1 (6 bases). Trimming left V 6 bases short and J 5 bases short, with 11 bases between. CDR3 length equals 12 residues. From germline, CDR1 is KGHSH and CDR2 LQKENI. This CDR3 reads CASSPNRDEQYF. The CDR3 DNA reads as TGTGCCAGCTCGCCAAACAGGGACGAGCAGTACTTC.

The V and J genes are TRBV19 and TRBJ2-5; D might be TRBD2 (6 bases). Looked up from germline, CDR1 is LNHDA and CDR2 is SQIVND (reference sequence). CDR3 length: 12 amino acids. V dropped 10 bases and J dropped 0 bases, with 9 bases sitting between them. The CDR3 region has the DNA TGTGCCACATGGGGGGACCAAGAGACCCAGTACTTC. It encodes CATWGDQETQYF.

The chain recombines TRBV5-1 with TRBJ1-6, with 8 bases aligning to TRBD1. The ends lost 4 bases at V and 6 bases at J; junction bases unmatched: 6. The germline V gene encodes CDR1 SGHRS and CDR2 YFSETQ. This CDR3 contains 15 residues. The CDR3 reads CASSLQGEFNSPLHF. CDR3 coding DNA: TGCGCCAGCAGCCTACAGGGGGAGTTTAATTCACCCCTCCACTTT.

The rearrangement joins TRBV19 to TRBJ2-3; the match to TRBD2 covers 10 bases. The V segment lost 2 bases and the J segment 2 bases; nucleotides outside the gene matches: 10. Germline loops: CDR1 LNHDA, CDR2 SQIVND (reference sequence). CDR3 length: 18 residues. The CDR3, as DNA: TGTGCCAGTAGTATAAGGTCTAGCGGGGGAGCTTTCACAGATACGCAGTATTTT. Translated: CASSIRSSGGAFTDTQYF.

The DNA of the CDR3 is TGTGCCACCAGCGAGGGACAGGGGGCTTGGGAGACCCAGTACTTC. Its protein product is CATSEGQGAWETQYF. The genes are TRBV24-1 and TRBJ2-5; 12 bases fit TRBD1. Trimming took 7 bases from V and 5 from J; bases not matched to a gene: 7. The CDR3 spans 15 residues. Looked up from germline, CDR1 is KGHDR and CDR2 is SFDVKD.

The chain links TRBV2 to TRBJ1-5, with D possibly being TRBD1 (5 bases). The CDR3 is 14 amino acids. Germline CDR1 reads SNHLY; CDR2 reads FYNNEI. The V end lost 8 bases, the J end lost 6 bases, and 17 bases lay between the germline ends. The CDR3 sequence: CASDGGEVGQPQHF. CDR3 nucleotides: TGTGCCAGCGACGGGGGGGAAGTTGGTCAGCCCCAGCATTTT.

The J gene is TRBJ2-7, the V gene TRBV6-5; D ambiguous. V lost 5 bases to trimming and J lost 3 bases, with 17 bases between them. Per germline, CDR1 MNHEY and CDR2 SVGAGI. The CDR3 runs to 15 residues. The CDR3 sequence is CASSPNVGSGYEQYF. The CDR3 bases are TGTGCCAGCAGTCCTAACGTGGGCAGTGGCTACGAGCAGTACTTC.

This sequence joins TRBV5-1 and TRBJ2-3; a weak D match, TRBD1 (6 bases). The CDR3 is 14 amino acids. The germline gives CDR1 SGHRS, CDR2 YFSETQ. V lost 7 bases to trimming and J lost 2 bases, with 14 bases between them. This CDR3 is CASHERGTTDTQYF. DNA of the CDR3: TGCGCCAGCCACGAGAGGGGGACCACAGATACGCAGTATTTT.

This chain links TRBV6-5 with TRBJ2-7, with D possibly TRBD1 on 6 matching bases. The CDR3 sequence is 14 residues long. V was pared by 6 bases and J by 0 bases, with 12 bases between. Germline CDR1 reads MNHEY; CDR2 reads SVGAGI. CDR3 sequence (DNA): TGTGCCAGCAGGCCAGGGGCTTCCTCCTACGAGCAGTACTTC. As protein: CASRPGASSYEQYF.

CDR3 DNA sequence: TGTGCCAGCCCGGGTTGTACAGGGGAGAATCAGCCCCAGCATTTT. It specifies CASPGCTGENQPQHF. The rearrangement joins TRBV6-4 to TRBJ1-5; 7 bases map to TRBD1. CDR3 size: 15 residues. The V gene end was trimmed by 8 bases and the J gene end by 4 bases; junction bases not matched to a gene: 11. Germline CDR1 and CDR2: MRHNA and SNTAGT.

V gene TRBV4-1 combines with J gene TRBJ2-7, with 8 bases lining up with TRBD1. V trimming: 3 bases; J trimming: 1 base; junction bases outside the gene matches: 8. Germline-derived CDR1 and CDR2 are MGHRA and YSYEKL. CDR3 length equals 16 residues. CDR3 region: CASSHTDRVVSYEQYF. The DNA for the CDR3 is TGCGCCAGCAGCCATACGGACAGGGTAGTGTCCTACGAGCAGTACTTC.

In DNA, the CDR3 is TGTGCTAGTGGTTTGGGCCAGGCCGTCTATGGCTACACCTTC. This translates into CASGLGQAVYGYTF. The J gene is TRBJ1-2, the V gene TRBV12-5, with D uncertain. The CDR3 is 14 residues long. The germline V and J ends were trimmed by 1 base and 4 bases, with 10 bases remaining between them. Germline-derived CDR1 and CDR2 are LGHNT and FRNRAP. The variable domain in full, with the rest retrieved from reference TRBV12-5 and TRBJ1-2, is DARVTQTPRHKVTEMGQEVTMRCQPILGHNTVFWYRQTMMQGLELLAYFRNRAPLDDSGMPKDRFSAEMPDATLATLKIQPSEPRDSAVYFCASGLGQAVYGYTFGSGTRLTVV.

The chain recombines TRBV24-1 with TRBJ2-7, with D uncertain. Germline V CDR1 and CDR2: KGHDR, SFDVKD. V was clipped by 1 base and J by 3 bases, with 6 bases between them. The CDR3 sequence is 13 residues long. CDR3 coding DNA: TGTGCCACCAGTGATTTTCCACACTACGAGCAGTACTTC. Translating it yields CATSDFPHYEQYF.

This clone was seen more than once but under ten times. The gene calls are TRBV4-1 and TRBJ1-5; D may be TRBD1 (5 bases). This CDR3 region has 14 residues. Trimming stripped 0 bases from V and 5 bases from J, with 8 bases between. Germline-derived CDR1 and CDR2 are MGHRA and YSYEKL. CDR3 in DNA: TGCGCCAGCAGCCAAGAGGGGGGGTATCAGCCCCAGCATTTT. It translates to CASSQEGGYQPQHF.

This clone was observed once. V gene TRBV10-3 combines with J gene TRBJ1-5; 11 bases are a match to TRBD1. The CDR3 is made up of 14 amino acids. V dropped 7 bases and J dropped 4; count of bases not matched to a gene: 3. Germline CDR1 reads ENHRY; CDR2 reads SYGVKD. Here the CDR3 DNA reads TGTGCCATCAAAGGACAGGGGGCTAATCAGCCCCAGCATTTT. It codes for CAIKGQGANQPQHF.

There are a few counts of this clone. The J gene is TRBJ1-1, the V gene TRBV4-1; 10 positions agree with TRBD1. CDR1 is MGHRA and CDR2 is YSYEKL in the germline V gene. The J segment lost 12 bases and the V segment lost 2 bases, leaving 9 bases of the junction unmatched. CDR3 size: 14 residues. CDR3 DNA: TGCGCCAGCAGCCAATATCTAAGGGACAGGGGACCTTTCTTT. It yields the protein CASSQYLRDRGPFF.

The chain uses TRBV3-1 (or the pseudogene TRBV3-2) and TRBJ1-1; D is undetermined. The CDR3 runs to 12 residues. V shed 4 bases and J shed 11 bases, with 14 bases lying between them. Germline V CDR1 and CDR2: LGHDT, YNNKEL (reference sequence). The CDR3 bases are TGTGCCAGCAGCCTGGCCTCCACGGGGGCTTTCTTT. Its protein product is CASSLASTGAFF.

The CDR3: CASSTGQGFEQYF. CDR3 in DNA: TGTGCCAGCAGTACCGGACAGGGGTTCGAGCAGTACTTC. V usage is TRBV28 and J usage is TRBJ2-7, with 9 bases identical to TRBD1. Losses at the gene ends were 5 bases for V and 6 bases for J; bases not matched to a gene: 5. CDR3 length: 13 residues. CDR1 and CDR2 (germline): MDHEN, SYDVKM.

The chain links TRBV11-1 to TRBJ2-7; 9 nucleotides align to TRBD1. Germline CDR1 is SGHAT and CDR2 is FQDESV (reference sequence). With 5 bases clipped from V and 6 bases from J, the junction kept 8 bases outside the gene matches. This CDR3 region has 14 residues. The CDR3 DNA reads as TGTGCCAGCAGCCACCCGGGACAGGGCGTCGAGCAGTACTTC. Translation: CASSHPGQGVEQYF.

This rearrangement joins TRBV6-5 to TRBJ2-2, with 9 bases identical to TRBD1. CDR1 MNHEY and CDR2 SVGAGI come from the germline V gene. The CDR3 is 15 amino acids. V shed 10 bases, J shed 7 bases, and the junction held 13 bases outside the gene matches. CDR3 residues: CATRHGDRDVGELFF. The CDR3 bases are TGTGCCACCAGACATGGGGACAGGGACGTCGGGGAGCTGTTTTTT.